Listed below are T cell receptor beta chains from one sample, sequenced in a study of tumor-infiltrating lymphocytes in primary liver carcinoma. Each CDR3 protein gets one entry after TCRdb re-called the multiplex PCR reads with MiXCR. The sample consists of 25,000 to 30,000 distinct CDR3 sequences, 75% to 80% of them appearing once. Input material: liver tumor tissue from sampling region 3. Receptors originate from a man aged 35 to 55 with primary liver carcinoma and hepatitis B virus infection. Both conserved end residues are part of each CDR3. A D gene is named only where the DNA matches it firmly. Clone size is shown for a subset of rows, as once, few, many or a class of expanded clone.

TRBJ2-1,14,-,TRBV29-1,-,TGCAGCGGGGTCGGACGGGTGACCTACAATGAGCAGTTCTTC,CSGVGRVTYNEQFF
TRBJ2-7,14,-,TRBV28,-,TGTGCCAGCAGTCTCCTAGCTGGAGCCTACGAGCAGCACTTC,CASSLLAGAYEQHF
TRBJ2-3,15,-,TRBV11-2,-,TGTGCCAGCAACACCGGGGCTAGCGACACAGATACGCAGTATTTT,CASNTGASDTDTQYF
TRBJ1-1,14,-,TRBV6-2/TRBV6-3,once,TGTGCCAGCAGTTACTCCCATGTGAACACTGAAGCTTTCTTT,CASSYSHVNTEAFF
TRBJ1-2,13,-,TRBV5-1,once,TGTGCCAGCAGTTCTAGCAACGCTATCGGCTACACCTTC,CASSSSNAIGYTF
TRBJ2-3,11,-,TRBV7-8,-,TGTGCCAGCAGCTTAACAGATATGCAGTATTTT,CASSLTDMQYF
TRBJ2-1,16,TRBD2,TRBV6-1,-,TGTGCCAACAACAAGGGACTAGCGGGAGTCTACATTGAGCAGTTCTTC,CANNKGLAGVYIEQFF
TRBJ1-1,16,TRBD1,TRBV10-3,-,TGTGCCATCAGTTACGTTAGTGGACAGGGGGGGACTGAAGCCTTCTTT,CAISYVSGQGGTEAFF
TRBJ1-4,16,-,TRBV11-2,-,TGTGCCAGCAGCAAGACTCAAGGAGGAACAAATGTAGAACTGTTTTTT,CASSKTQGGTNVELFF
TRBJ2-7,15,TRBD2,TRBV6-5,-,TGTGCCAGCCATTCTAGCGGGAGGGGATCCTACGAGCAGTACTTC,CASHSSGRGSYEQYF
TRBJ2-5,13,-,TRBV10-1,-,TGCGCCAGTAGTGGCCACGTGAAAGAGACCCAGTACTTC,CASSGHVKETQYF
TRBJ2-7,14,-,TRBV6-1,-,TGTGCCGCAAAATCCGTCGGGAGCTACCACGAGGAATACTTC,CAAKSVGSYHEEYF
TRBJ2-7,16,TRBD1,TRBV6-5,-,TGTGCCGACAGGCTCGGACAGGCAGCATCCTTTTACGAGCAGTACTTC,CADRLGQAASFYEQYF
TRBJ2-1,15,TRBD2,TRBV12-3/TRBV12-4,many,TGTGCCAGCATCTTAGCGGGCGCGTCCTACAATGAGCAGTTCTTC,CASILAGASYNEQFF
TRBJ1-1,16,-,TRBV5-6,-,TGTGCCAGCCGTCAGAATCACCCATACGGGCGGGAGGGAGCTTTCTTT,CASRQNHPYGREGAFF
TRBJ2-1,16,-,TRBV6-1,-,TGTGCCAGCAGTGGATGGTGGCAGGGGACCTACAATGAGCAGTTTTTC,CASSGWWQGTYNEQFF
TRBJ1-6,14,-,TRBV5-5,-,TGTGCCATCGGCTTGGACGCCAGTAATTCATCCCTCCACTTT,CAIGLDASNSSLHF
TRBJ2-2,14,-,TRBV6-6,-,TGTGCCACCACCTCCCTGGGGGTCACAGGGGAGCTGTTTTTT,CATTSLGVTGELFF
TRBJ2-1,16,TRBD2,TRBV5-1,-,TGCGCCAGCAGCTTGTATATAGTGGGAGGGTCCAGTGAGCAGTTCTTC,CASSLYIVGGSSEQFF
TRBJ2-7,12,-,TRBV5-6,-,TGTGTCAACAGCCCTGGAAGAGACGAACAGTACTTC,CVNSPGRDEQYF
TRBJ2-7,19,TRBD2,TRBV28,-,TGTGCCAGCAGTTTTTTCGGACTAGCGGGAGGGCGAATCACCTACGAGCAATACTTC,CASSFFGLAGGRITYEQYF
TRBJ2-3,15,-,TRBV4-2,-,TGTGCCAGGAACAAGCTTGGGGTGGGAGTAATTACGCAGTATTTC,CARNKLGVGVITQYF
TRBJ2-5,15,-,TRBV14,-,TGTGCCAGCAGCCTCATGACAGGCCTCCAAGAGACCCAATACTTC,CASSLMTGLQETQYF
TRBJ2-5,13,-,TRBV29-1,-,TGCAGCGGACTCGCCCTGGGGATGGAGATCCAGTACTTC,CSGLALGMEIQYF
TRBJ2-7,11,-,TRBV7-9,-,TGTACCAGCAGCCTAGGGGGCGAGCAGTACTTC,CTSSLGGEQYF
TRBJ2-7,11,-,TRBV6-2/TRBV6-3,-,TGTGCCAGTATAATCGGGGACGAGCAGTACTTC,CASIIGDEQYF
TRBJ1-1,13,-,TRBV6-5,-,TGTGCCAGCAGTTATAGGAGAAGTACTGAAGCTTTCTTT,CASSYRRSTEAFF
TRBJ2-7,19,TRBD2,TRBV10-3,-,TGTGCCATCACCAAACGATGGGGACTAGCGGGAGGGTTCTCCTACGAGCTGTACTTT,CAITKRWGLAGGFSYELYF
TRBJ2-5,13,-,TRBV19,-,TGTGCCAGTAGTCGGTCAGCAATAGAGACCCAGTACTTC,CASSRSAIETQYF
TRBJ2-2,13,-,TRBV11-1,-,TGTACTAGCTGCTTAGTACGTTTCGGGGAGCTGTTTTTT,CTSCLVRFGELFF
TRBJ2-5,16,TRBD2,TRBV11-2,once,TGTGCTAGCAGCAAAACTCCTGACGGGAGGAAAGAGACCCAGTACTTC,CASSKTPDGRKETQYF
TRBJ2-3,12,-,TRBV5-4,-,TGTGCCATTCGGGGAGCCACAGATACGCAGTATTTT,CAIRGATDTQYF
TRBJ2-7,16,-,TRBV11-1,-,TGTGCCAGCAGCTTAACAGCCGGGAGATCAACGAACGAGCAGTATTTC,CASSLTAGRSTNEQYF
TRBJ2-5,13,-,TRBV4-3,medium-sized,TGCGCCAGCAGCCTGGGGGGCCAAGAGACCCAGTACTTC,CASSLGGQETQYF
TRBJ2-3,13,TRBD2,TRBV29-1,-,TGCAACGTTGAGCGGGAGGGCCGGAATACGCGGTATTTT,CNVEREGRNTRYF
TRBJ2-3,15,-,TRBV5-5,once,TGTGCCAGCAGCTTGCATCAGACGCCCGCAGATACGCAATATTTT,CASSLHQTPADTQYF
TRBJ1-3,16,-,TRBV6-1,-,TGTGCCAGCAGTACTCCGGGGAAGGGGGGGATAAACACCATATATTTT,CASSTPGKGGINTIYF
TRBJ1-3,15,-,TRBV5-1,-,TGCGCCAGCAGAGGCGTCCGCTCCTCTGGAAACACCATATATTTC,CASRGVRSSGNTIYF
TRBJ2-5,16,-,TRBV5-6,once,TGTATCAGCAGCTTGCATCAACTCGGCGGTCTAGAGACCCAGTACTTC,CISSLHQLGGLETQYF
TRBJ2-7,13,-,TRBV11-2,-,TGTGTCAGCAGCTTCAGAGGGGCTAGCGAACAGTACTTC,CVSSFRGASEQYF
TRBJ2-3,15,TRBD2,TRBV29-1,few,TGCAGCGTTCCCGGGACTAGCGGATTTACAGATACGCAGTATTTT,CSVPGTSGFTDTQYF
TRBJ2-2,15,TRBD2,TRBV4-2,-,TGTGCCAGCAAAGAGACTAGCGGGACCATCGGGGAGCCGTTTTTT,CASKETSGTIGEPFF
TRBJ2-7,13,-,TRBV11-2,-,TGTGCCAGTAGTTCCGGAGGGGCTAGCGAGCAGTACTTC,CASSSGGASEQYF
TRBJ2-2,13,-,TRBV7-9,-,TGTGCCAACAGCTTAGTAGGCACCGGGGAGCTGTTTTTT,CANSLVGTGELFF
TRBJ2-1,14,TRBD1,TRBV5-1,few,TGCGCCAGCAGTCCCGGACAGGGTTTATGTGAGCAGTTCTTC,CASSPGQGLCEQFF
TRBJ2-5,15,-,TRBV11-2,many,TGTGCCAGCAGCTTGGGGGCAGGGGACCGTGAGACCCAGTATTTC,CASSLGAGDRETQYF
TRBJ1-1,14,-,TRBV6-5,once,TGCGCCAGCAGCTATTCAGGGACTATCACTGAAGCTTTCTTT,CASSYSGTITEAFF
TRBJ2-1,14,-,TRBV5-4,-,TGTGCCAGCAGCCTGGAAGGCAGGGGAGGAGATCAGTTCTTC,CASSLEGRGGDQFF
TRBJ2-5,15,-,TRBV12-5,once,TGTGCTAGTAGTCTCCCAGGGAGAAAGGGGGAGACCCAATACTTC,CASSLPGRKGETQYF
TRBJ1-1,16,TRBD1,TRBV6-2/TRBV6-3,-,TGTGCCAGCAGCCTCAACCTACAGGGGGAGAACATTGAAGCTTTCTTC,CASSLNLQGENIEAFF
TRBJ2-7,15,-,TRBV11-2,-,TGTACCAGCAGCTTAGAGTCCGGGATCTCTGGCGAGCAGCACTTT,CTSSLESGISGEQHF
TRBJ2-7,15,TRBD2,TRBV11-1,-,TGTACCAGCAGCTCAGGGGGACTAGCAGGACTTCTTCAGTACTTC,CTSSSGGLAGLLQYF
TRBJ2-4,15,TRBD2,TRBV20-1,-,TGCAGTGCTAGAGTAGGAGCGGGGAGGGAGGACATTCAGAACTTC,CSARVGAGREDIQNF
TRBJ2-2,16,-,TRBV12-3/TRBV12-4,-,TGTGCCAGCAGTTTACTAGCGTCCCAGAACACCGGGGAGTTGTCTTTC,CASSLLASQNTGELSF
TRBJ2-1,14,TRBD1,TRBV29-1,-,TGCGGCTGGATCGGACAGGGGACTTACAATGAGCAGTTCTTC,CGWIGQGTYNEQFF